This T cell receptor (beta chain) was sequenced during a study of immune evolution from preneoplasia to lung adenocarcinoma. Profiling relied on immunoSEQ multiplex PCR, and the TCRdb table lists in-frame clones only, not all of them. The sample lists over 4,500 clones, over 75% occurring once. Resections took place in Japan or China from the mid-2010s to the late 2010s. Each case's diagnosis was confirmed by two pathologists on H&E. The CDR3 covers 13 residues. Germline values: CDR1 MNHNY, CDR2 SVGAGI (reference sequence). V lost 5 bases and J 2 bases, leaving 10 bases between the germline ends. Overall study results and limits: Later-stage lesions seemingly showed higher T cell density and diversity than normal lung.

This clone was detected only a few times. Antigen unknown. The clonotype originates from a person between 60 and 70 years old with lung adenocarcinoma. The genes are TRBV6-6 and TRBJ2-7, with D possibly being TRBD1 or TRBD2 (5 bases each). The source material was FFPE normal lung tissue adjacent to the tumor. The CDR3 DNA reads TGTGCCAGCAGTGAGGGGAATGCCTACGAGCAGTACTTC. Its translation is CASSEGNAYEQYF.